This T cell receptor (beta chain) comes out of a study of blood T cell repertoires in COVID-19. Study-wide context: Samples came from the United States, Italy and Spain, spanning acute and convalescent COVID-19. In each case, the material was cDNA or gDNA derived from T cells, B-cell-depleted T cells, or PBMCs.

The trim removed 6 bases at V and 7 bases at J, leaving 9 bases unmatched. The CDR3 runs 14 residues. CDR1 is SGHAT, CDR2 FQNNGV, per germline. Original handling: Counts of nucleated cells, estimated from reference gene primer amplification, were obtained. The protocol was immunoSEQ multiplex PCR, while the TCRdb copy is restricted to in-frame clones and leaves out a portion. Clone size and V and J calls were adopted from that table, with D and trimming inferred from the DNA. The repertoire consists of fewer than 75,000 clones, with 80% to 95% occurring once and the leading ten covering around 4.3%. The chain is built from TRBV11-2 and TRBJ1-2; TRBD1 matches 9 bases. The sample comprised peripheral blood. The clonotype comes from a man in his fifties or sixties with active COVID-19. The CDR3 DNA is TGTGCCAGCAGGCCCGGGACAGGGCCTAGTGGCTACACCTTC. Translation: CASRPGTGPSGYTF.